One sample yielded the 13 T cell receptor beta chains listed below, sequenced in a study of Graves' ophthalmopathy and Graves' hyperthyroidism listed by TCRdb under 2018. TCRdb lists the instrument as Illumina HiSeq 2000. TCR beta CDR3 regions were amplified from RNA transcripts for repertoire sequencing. HTBI primers and the Qiagen OneStep RT-PCR kit were used in a first-round RT-PCR, which was followed by a second-round multiplex PCR, size selection and purification. TCRdb reprocessed the public reads (quality trimming at Q25 with fastp, clone calling with MiXCR) and kept in-frame beta chains. Under each unique CDR3 protein, matching rows form one entry showing the most common genes and DNA. The sample data list under 250,000 distinct CDR3 sequences, and 25% to 30% of these were observed just once. About 9.1% of the sample belongs to the ten largest clones. The sequencing sample was made of peripheral blood. All receptors derive from a man aged 50 to 59 with Graves' ophthalmopathy. Donor details come from another sample of the same person, matched by shared clones.

As regards this clonotype: At one end the junction does not follow the germline gene, possibly because of a read error. This chain joins TRBV27 and TRBJ1-1; D is ambiguous. Germline V CDR1 and CDR2: MNHEY, SMNVEV (reference sequence). CDR3 size: 13 residues. CDR3 DNA: TGTGCCTGCAGTTTGGGGTACAACACTGAAGCTTTCTTT. Protein: CACSLGYNTEAFF.

This clonotype showed up many times. The genes are TRBV6-5 and TRBJ2-5, with D hard to call. This CDR3 region has 13 residues. The germline gives CDR1 MNHEY, CDR2 SVGAGI. V was cut by 6 bases and J by 2 bases, with 10 bases left in between. The CDR3 sequence is CASRATVQETQYF. In nucleotides, the CDR3 is TGTGCCAGCAGGGCGACGGTACAAGAGACCCAGTACTTC.

This clonotype was seen many times. V usage is TRBV3-1 and J usage is TRBJ2-5, with 7 bases lining up with TRBD2. Germline V gives CDR1 LGHDT, CDR2 YNNKEL (reference sequence). The CDR3 has 13 amino acids. J gave up 5 bases and V 4 bases, and 4 bases lay outside the gene matches. The CDR3 loop is CASSRDYAETQYF. For the CDR3, the DNA is TGTGCCAGCAGCCGGGACTACGCGGAGACCCAGTACTTC.

This clonotype has ten or more counts. The chain employs TRBV28 and TRBJ2-7; 7 positions match TRBD1. Germline values: CDR1 MDHEN, CDR2 SYDVKM. V dropped 3 bases and J dropped 1; count of bases not matched to a gene: 3. The CDR3 consists of 14 residues. The CDR3 is CASSLRDSSYEQYF. The DNA of the CDR3 is TGTGCCAGCAGTTTGAGGGACAGTTCCTACGAGCAGTACTTC.

This clonotype was counted many times. This chain connects TRBV19 to TRBJ2-7; D may be TRBD1 (6 bases). CDR3 length: 14 amino acids. V was shortened by 10 bases and J by 1 base, with 17 bases between the two germline ends. CDR1 and CDR2 from the germline V gene are LNHDA and SQIVND (reference sequence). As DNA, the CDR3 is TGTGCCACCTCGGTGGCAGGGGATTCCTACGAGCAGTACTTC. As protein: CATSVAGDSYEQYF.

This clonotype has at least ten counts. The chain is built from TRBV5-1 and TRBJ2-2; tentative D call: TRBD1 (5 bases). This CDR3 is 15 amino acids long. Trimming took off 3 bases at V and 3 bases at J, with 12 bases between the two ends. CDR1 is SGHRS and CDR2 is YFSETQ in the germline V gene. The CDR3 loop is CASSWGRVHTGELFF. The CDR3 DNA reads TGCGCCAGCAGCTGGGGCAGGGTGCACACCGGGGAGCTGTTTTTT. The full variable domain, rest sourced from reference TRBV5-1 and TRBJ2-2, is KAGVTQTPRYLIKTRGQQVTLSCSPISGHRSVSWYQQTPGQGLQFLFEYFSETQRNKGNFPGRFSGRQFSNSRSEMNVSTLELGDSALYLCASSWGRVHTGELFFGEGSRLTVL.

This clonotype was seen ten or more times. This chain connects TRBV5-6 to TRBJ2-6; a possible D gene is TRBD2 (5 bases). The V gene's germline CDR1 is SGHDT and CDR2 YYEEEE. The CDR3 runs to 15 residues. Between the trimmed V and J ends, which lost 2 bases and 5 bases, there was a span of 11 bases. CDR3 nucleotides: TGTGCCAGCAGCTTCGAGGGTTCTAGGGCCAACGTCCTGACTTTC. Residues: CASSFEGSRANVLTF.

The chain joins TRBV28 to TRBJ2-5; 7 bases map to TRBD1. The J segment lost 1 base and the V segment lost 3 bases, leaving 11 bases of the junction unmatched. This CDR3 is 17 amino acids long. Germline lookup yields CDR1 MDHEN and CDR2 SYDVKM. For the CDR3, the DNA is TGTGCCAGCAGTTTTTATGGGCAGGGGGACCTCCAAGAGACCCAGTACTTC. Translated, it gives CASSFYGQGDLQETQYF. Full variable domain (missing parts from reference TRBV28 and TRBJ2-5): DVKVTQSSRYLVKRTGEKVFLECVQDMDHENMFWYRQDPGLGLRLIYFSYDVKMKEKGDIPEGYSVSREKKERFSLILESASTNQTSMYLCASSFYGQGDLQETQYFGPGTRLLVL.

Ten or more counts support this clonotype. The V gene is TRBV7-8, the J gene TRBJ2-3; perhaps TRBD2 as D (5 bases). Germline V gene lookup returns CDR1 SGHVS and CDR2 FQNEAQ. V was trimmed by 6 bases and J by 2 bases, leaving 15 bases between them. The CDR3 loop spans 15 amino acids. The DNA of the CDR3 is TGTGCCAGCAGTCGAACCAGCGGCCTCACAGATACGCAGTATTTT. This sequence encodes CASSRTSGLTDTQYF.

This clonotype occurred many times. The V call is TRBV20-1, the J call TRBJ2-5; D unresolved. Germline CDR1 DFQATT, CDR2 SNEGSKA (reference sequence). V was cut by 2 bases and J by 5 bases, with 18 bases left in between. The CDR3 is 15 amino acids. This CDR3 reads CSARRTDLWFETQYF. CDR3 nucleotides: TGCAGTGCTAGAAGAACAGATCTCTGGTTTGAGACCCAGTACTTC.

This clonotype was counted ten times or more. V is TRBV4-1 and J is TRBJ2-7; 7 nucleotides align to TRBD1. This CDR3 region has 15 residues. Germline loops: CDR1 MGHRA, CDR2 YSYEKL. The J segment lost 7 bases and the V segment lost 0 bases, leaving 9 bases of the junction unmatched. CDR3 in amino acids: CASSQDPTGTREQYF. The CDR3 region has the DNA TGCGCCAGCAGCCAAGATCCGACAGGGACGCGAGAGCAGTACTTC.

This clonotype was detected only a few times. V usage is TRBV7-3 and J usage is TRBJ1-1; 7 nucleotides match TRBD1. J gave up 4 bases and V 5 bases, and 7 bases lay outside the gene matches. From germline, CDR1 is SGHTA and CDR2 FQGTGA. The CDR3 is 14 residues long. The CDR3 nucleotides are TGTGCCAGCAGCGCCAACAGGGGAGGCACTGAAGCTTTCTTT. It is translated as CASSANRGGTEAFF.

This clonotype was recorded many times. V gene TRBV6-5 combines with J gene TRBJ2-7; D unresolved. Per the germline V gene, CDR1 is MNHEY and CDR2 is SVGAGI. V gave up 2 bases and J gave up 0 bases, with 8 bases separating them. The CDR3 consists of 14 residues. CDR3 sequence: CASSYGSDSYEQYF. CDR3 bases: TGTGCCAGCAGTTACGGGTCGGACTCCTACGAGCAGTACTTC.